This T cell receptor beta chain was found in a study of shared clonotypes between healthy human individuals. Replicate PCRs from sorted subsets contained 200 ng DNA, which is some 30,000 T cell genomes. Profiling relied on immunoSEQ multiplex PCR, and the TCRdb table lists in-frame clones only, not all of them. The repertoire holds about 2 million clones, with approximately 95% as singletons. Comment on this clone: Its specificity is unknown.

The V gene's germline CDR1 is MNHEY and CDR2 SVGAGI. This CDR3 is 15 amino acids long. The junction had 10 bases not matched to a gene; V was cut back by 6 bases and J by 6 bases. Notes on the study in general: A few donors shared approximately 5% of their naive CD4 clonotypes.

Healthy HIV-negative adults with no recent acute infections or vaccinations were recruited as donors. This TCR was recovered from a man between 18 and 29 years old in good health. The chain employs TRBV6-5 and TRBJ2-2, with 7 bases aligning to TRBD1. The sequenced sample consisted of naive CD4+ T cells sorted from blood. Subset defined: CD45RA+ positively selected. The CDR3 nucleotides are TGTGCCAGCAGGGCCGGGACAGCCTCCTCCGGGGAGCTGTTTTTT. Amino acid sequence: CASRAGTASSGELFF.